These 17 T cell receptor beta chains were sequenced from one sample in a study of T-cell reconstitution after alpha-beta-depleted transplantation in children. Using unique molecular identifiers, the investigators prepared the TCRbeta library. TCRdb analysed the PCR reads with MiXCR anew, one entry per CDR3 protein. This sample carries 80,000 or so distinct CDR3 sequences, less than 15% of them seen once, and the ten largest clones take 27%. The sample in question was PBMCs, mostly from graft donor cells, obtained 180 days after TCRalphabeta/CD19-depleted stem cell transplant. These receptors all come from a male patient aged 2 to 9 who had a stem cell transplant for acute lymphoblastic leukemia, so the T cells may come from the graft donor.

The chain employs TRBV28 and TRBJ2-7, with 7 bases that match TRBD1. Trimming took 6 bases from V and 7 from J; bases not matched to a gene: 3. The CDR3 runs 11 residues. Germline lookup yields CDR1 MDHEN and CDR2 SYDVKM. This CDR3 is CASRTGREQYF. CDR3 nucleotide sequence: TGTGCCAGCAGGACAGGGAGAGAGCAGTACTTC.

For this clonotype: The germline gene is not matched at one end of the junction; a read error may be the cause. V usage is TRBV5-1 and J usage is TRBJ1-2; D possibly corresponds to TRBD1 (5 bases). This CDR3 spans 13 amino acids. Germline assignment: CDR1 SGHRS and CDR2 YFSETQ. DNA of the CDR3: TGCGCCAGCGGGACGAAGGGAAACTATGTCTACACCTTC. Protein: CASGTKGNYVYTF.

The chain combines TRBV7-3 with TRBJ2-7; 14 nucleotides agree with TRBD2. This CDR3 is 14 amino acids long. The trim removed 4 bases at V and 6 bases at J, leaving 2 bases unmatched. The germline V gene encodes CDR1 SGHTA and CDR2 FQGTGA. Written as DNA, the CDR3 is TGTGCCAGCAGCTCCGGACTAGCGGGAGGCGAGCAGTACTTC. Translating gives CASSSGLAGGEQYF.

The chain combines TRBV20-1 with TRBJ1-4, with 9 bases aligning to TRBD1. CDR1 and CDR2 from the germline V gene are DFQATT and SNEGSKA (reference sequence). V gave up 6 bases and J gave up 6 bases; unmatched junction bases: 8. CDR3 length equals 14 residues. The CDR3 spells CSAATGGGYEKLFF. CDR3 DNA: TGCAGTGCGGCGACAGGGGGAGGGTATGAAAAACTGTTTTTT.

This clonotype was counted a few times. The chain employs TRBV15 and TRBJ1-3; D is unclear. V was clipped by 0 bases and J by 4 bases, with 7 bases between them. This CDR3 is built from 14 residues. Germline-derived CDR1 and CDR2 are LNHNV and YYDKDF (reference sequence). CDR3 in DNA: TGTGCCACCAGCAGAGAGTTGAGAGGAAACACCATATATTTT. As protein: CATSRELRGNTIYF.

Ten or more counts support this clonotype. V usage is TRBV20-1 and J usage is TRBJ2-5; 7 bases fit TRBD2. V gave up 0 bases and J gave up 5 bases; unmatched junction bases: 9. The CDR3 runs to 15 residues. CDR1 is DFQATT, CDR2 SNEGSKA, per germline (reference sequence). CDR3 coding DNA: TGCAGTGCTAGAGATGGGAGGGGTTCGGAGGAGACCCAGTACTTC. This codes for CSARDGRGSEETQYF.

At least ten counts were recorded for this clonotype. V gene TRBV20-1 combines with J gene TRBJ1-2; TRBD1 aligns across 7 bases. In germline, CDR1 is DFQATT, CDR2 SNEGSKA (reference sequence). V shed 6 bases, J shed 4 bases, and the junction held 8 bases outside the gene matches. This CDR3 is built from 13 residues. CDR3 amino acids: CSAPRTGVYGYTF. In DNA, the CDR3 is TGCAGTGCCCCGAGGACAGGAGTCTATGGCTACACCTTC.

In regard to this clonotype: The junction shows a germline mismatch at one end, possibly a read error. This sequence joins TRBV7-8 and TRBJ2-7; the D is unclear. CDR1 is SGHVS and CDR2 is FQNEAQ in the germline V gene. The CDR3 is made up of 13 amino acids. The CDR3 DNA reads as TGTGCCAGTAGCTTGTCGGCAGCCTACGAGCAGTACTTC. Its translation: CASSLSAAYEQYF.

The table lists this clonotype with many counts. This chain uses TRBV29-1 with TRBJ2-7; D is undetermined. This CDR3 spans 11 amino acids. Germline V CDR1 and CDR2: SQVTM, ANQGSEA. Trimming shortened V by 6 bases and J by 6 bases, and 12 bases separated the two germline ends. The CDR3 loop is CSVAQGLEQYF. The CDR3 bases are TGCAGCGTCGCCCAAGGGCTCGAGCAGTACTTC.

By sample fraction, this clonotype is medium-sized. The chain carries TRBV5-6 and TRBJ2-5; D is perhaps TRBD2 (6 bases). Germline-derived CDR1 and CDR2 are SGHDT and YYEEEE. This CDR3 is built from 14 residues. The V end lost 3 bases, the J end lost 5 bases, and 14 bases lay between the germline ends. CDR3 loop: CASSWGEGRETQYF. CDR3 bases: TGTGCCAGCAGCTGGGGGGAAGGGAGGGAGACCCAGTACTTC.

This clonotype was seen more than once but under ten times. At one of its ends the junction is not consistent with the germline gene, which may arise from a read error. The CDR3, as DNA: TGTGCCAGCAGCACCGGGACAGGGTTAAATTTT. As protein: CASSTGTGLNF. This sequence joins TRBV9 and TRBJ1-3, with 9 bases fitting TRBD1. From germline, CDR1 is SGDLS and CDR2 YYNGEE. The CDR3 spans 11 residues.

This clonotype was seen a handful of times. The chain recombines TRBV25-1 with TRBJ1-6; D perhaps matches TRBD1 (5 bases). CDR3 length: 13 amino acids. The V gene's germline CDR1 is MGHDK and CDR2 SYGVNS. Trimming left V 4 bases short and J 8 bases short, with 9 bases between. The CDR3 is CASSARDDSPLHF. As DNA, the CDR3 is TGTGCCAGCAGTGCCCGGGACGATTCACCCCTCCACTTT. The full variable domain, with the rest looked up from reference TRBV25-1 and TRBJ1-6, is EADIYQTPRYLVIGTGKKITLECSQTMGHDKMYWYQQDPGMELHLIHYSYGVNSTEKGDLSSESTVSRIRTEHFPLTLESARPSHTSQYLCASSARDDSPLHFGNGTRLTVT.

A few counts support this clonotype. This sequence joins TRBV4-2 and TRBJ2-3, with D unclear. In germline, CDR1 is LGHNA, CDR2 YNFKEQ. Trimming shortened V by 0 bases and J by 5 bases, and 15 bases separated the two germline ends. The CDR3 is made up of 16 amino acids. The DNA for the CDR3 is TGTGCCAGCAGCCAAGATGGCCCCAAAAGAAGAGATACGCAGTATTTT. Amino acids: CASSQDGPKRRDTQYF.

This chain uses TRBV14 with TRBJ2-3; D not certain. Per the germline V gene, CDR1 is SGHDN and CDR2 is FVKESK. The CDR3 has 12 amino acids. The V gene lost 4 bases and the J gene lost 6 bases, with 8 bases spanning the gap. The DNA of the CDR3 is TGTGCCAGCAGCCGTAGGAGTGATACGCAGTATTTT. Amino acid sequence: CASSRRSDTQYF. Combining the CDR3 with reference TRBV14 and TRBJ2-3 gives the whole variable domain EAGVTQFPSHSVIEKGQTVTLRCDPISGHDNLYWYRRVMGKEIKFLLHFVKESKQDESGMPNNRFLAERTGGTYSTLKVQPAELEDSGVYFCASSRRSDTQYFGPGTRLTVL.

The rearrangement joins TRBV3-1 to TRBJ2-4, with D maybe TRBD1 (6 bases). Germline CDR1 LGHDT, CDR2 YNNKEL (reference sequence). Trimming removed 1 base from V and 8 bases from J, with 15 bases in between. This CDR3 is 15 amino acids long. The CDR3 loop is CASSQGTGSVDIQYF. The CDR3 DNA is TGTGCCAGCAGCCAAGGAACAGGGTCGGTAGACATTCAGTACTTC.

This clonotype was found a few times. The J gene is TRBJ1-3, the V gene TRBV9, with D maybe TRBD1 (6 bases). V was pared by 2 bases and J by 2 bases, with 11 bases between. The CDR3 is made up of 15 amino acids. Looked up from germline, CDR1 is SGDLS and CDR2 is YYNGEE. CDR3 bases: TGTGCCAGCAGCGTTACTTGGGGGCCTGGAAACACCATATATTTT. This gives the protein CASSVTWGPGNTIYF. The variable domain in full, with the rest retrieved from reference TRBV9 and TRBJ1-3, is DSGVTQTPKHLITATGQRVTLRCSPRSGDLSVYWYQQSLDQGLQFLIQYYNGEERAKGNILERFSAQQFPDLHSELNLSSLELGDSALYFCASSVTWGPGNTIYFGEGSWLTVV.

The V and J genes are TRBV28 and TRBJ1-2, with a possible D match to TRBD1 (5 bases). Deletions cut 3 bases from V and 1 base from J, with 12 bases between. The CDR3 sequence is 15 residues long. Germline CDR1 and CDR2: MDHEN and SYDVKM. The CDR3 reads CASSLGRGDNYGYTF. DNA of the CDR3: TGTGCCAGCAGTTTGGGGCGGGGGGATAACTATGGCTACACCTTC.